This T cell receptor delta chain originates from a study of gamma-delta T cells after stem cell transplantation. As regards this clone: The protein recorded in TCRdb matches a much larger clone and deviates from this DNA's translation at residue 3, suggesting a read error; the protein here is obtained by translating the DNA.

TCRdb redid clone calling on the RT-PCR reads using CATT. The sample lists 2,600 or so delta-chain clones; 3% to 3.5% were seen once. Germline values: CDR1 GEAIGNYY, CDR2 EKD. The CDR3 loop spans 18 amino acids. This clonotype originated in a human donor. It is not recorded whose cells these are; they may come from a transplant donor. The specimen sequenced was gamma-delta T cells. The chain has TRDV2 and TRDJ1; 9 bases align to TRDD3. As DNA, the CDR3 is TGTGCCCGTGACACCGAGTTCGGTCTGGGGATACGAGGGGGTAAACTCATCTTT. Amino acids: CARDTEFGLGIRGGKLIF.